This TCR beta chain was captured in a study of blood T cell repertoires in COVID-19. Here immunoSEQ multiplex PCR was the method, and the copy in TCRdb shows in-frame clones only, minus some. The sample holds 90,000 to 120,000 clones, about nine tenths seen once. Trimming took 5 bases from V and 1 from J; bases not matched to a gene: 11. CDR3 length: 17 amino acids. The germline V gene encodes CDR1 MNHEY and CDR2 SMNVEV (reference sequence). The sequencing input was peripheral blood. The V gene is TRBV27, the J gene TRBJ1-2; TRBD1 matches 9 bases. This clonotype was obtained from a man aged 45-65 years with active or convalescent COVID-19. The CDR3 loop reads CASSTGDGQGINYGYTF. The CDR3 bases are TGTGCCAGCAGTACGGGCGACGGACAGGGGATTAACTATGGCTACACCTTC.